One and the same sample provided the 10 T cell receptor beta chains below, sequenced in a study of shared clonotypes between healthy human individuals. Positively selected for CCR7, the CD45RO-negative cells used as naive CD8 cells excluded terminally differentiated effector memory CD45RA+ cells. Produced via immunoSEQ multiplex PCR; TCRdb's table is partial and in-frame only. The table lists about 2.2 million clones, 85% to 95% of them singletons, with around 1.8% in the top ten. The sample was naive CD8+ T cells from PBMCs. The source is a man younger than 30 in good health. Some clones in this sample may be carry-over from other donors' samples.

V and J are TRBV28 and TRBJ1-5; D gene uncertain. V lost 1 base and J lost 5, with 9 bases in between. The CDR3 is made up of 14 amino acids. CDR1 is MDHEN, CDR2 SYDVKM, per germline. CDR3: CASSLLGRYQPQHF. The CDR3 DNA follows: TGTGCCAGCAGTTTATTGGGCCGGTATCAGCCCCAGCATTTT.

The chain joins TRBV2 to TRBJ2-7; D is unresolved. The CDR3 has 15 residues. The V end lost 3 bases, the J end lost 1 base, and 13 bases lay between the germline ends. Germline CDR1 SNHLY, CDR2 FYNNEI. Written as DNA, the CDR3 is TGTGCCAGCAGTGAGTGGCGTCAAGGGTCCTACGAGCAGTACTTC. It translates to CASSEWRQGSYEQYF.

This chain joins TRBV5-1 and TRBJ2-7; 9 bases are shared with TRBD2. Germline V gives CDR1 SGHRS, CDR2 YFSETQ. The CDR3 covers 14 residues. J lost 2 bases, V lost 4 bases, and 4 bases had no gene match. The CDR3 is CASSGVAGAYEQYF. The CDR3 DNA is TGCGCCAGCAGCGGGGTAGCGGGAGCCTACGAGCAGTACTTC.

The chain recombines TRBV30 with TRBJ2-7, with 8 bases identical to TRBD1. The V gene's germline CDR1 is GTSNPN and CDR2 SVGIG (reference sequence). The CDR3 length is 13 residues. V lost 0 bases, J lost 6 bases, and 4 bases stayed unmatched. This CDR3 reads CAWSVGTGGEQYF. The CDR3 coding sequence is TGTGCCTGGAGTGTAGGTACAGGGGGCGAGCAGTACTTC. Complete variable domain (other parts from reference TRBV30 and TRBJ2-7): SQTIHQWPATLVQPVGSPLSLECTVEGTSNPNLYWYRQAAGRGLQLLFYSVGIGQISSEVPQNLSASRPQDRQFILSSKKLLLSDSGFYLCAWSVGTGGEQYFGPGTRLTVT.

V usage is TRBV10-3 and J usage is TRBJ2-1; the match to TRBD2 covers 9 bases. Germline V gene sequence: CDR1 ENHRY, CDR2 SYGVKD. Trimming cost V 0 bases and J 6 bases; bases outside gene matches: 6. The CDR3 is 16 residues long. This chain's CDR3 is CAISESRSGSLNEQFF. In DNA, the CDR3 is TGTGCCATCAGTGAGTCTCGTAGCGGGAGCCTCAATGAGCAGTTCTTC.

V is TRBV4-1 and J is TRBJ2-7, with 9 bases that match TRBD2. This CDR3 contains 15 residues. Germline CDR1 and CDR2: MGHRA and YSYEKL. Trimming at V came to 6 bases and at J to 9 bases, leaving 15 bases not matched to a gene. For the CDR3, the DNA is TGCGCCAGCAGGAACCAAGTGCGGGAGGGGCTTGGGCAGTACTTC. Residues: CASRNQVREGLGQYF.

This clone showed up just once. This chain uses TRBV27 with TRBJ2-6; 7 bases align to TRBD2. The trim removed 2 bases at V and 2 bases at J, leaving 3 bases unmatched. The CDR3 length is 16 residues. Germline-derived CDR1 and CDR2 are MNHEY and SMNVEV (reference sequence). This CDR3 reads CASSLGGVPGANVLTF. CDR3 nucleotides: TGTGCCAGCAGTTTAGGGGGGGTCCCTGGGGCCAACGTCCTGACTTTC.

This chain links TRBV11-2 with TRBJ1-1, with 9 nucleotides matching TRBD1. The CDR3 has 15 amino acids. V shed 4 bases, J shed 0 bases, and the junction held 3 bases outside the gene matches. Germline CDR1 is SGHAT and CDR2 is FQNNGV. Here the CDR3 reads CASSSTGGLNTEAFF. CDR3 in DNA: TGTGCCAGCAGCTCCACAGGGGGCCTGAACACTGAAGCTTTCTTT.

The CDR3 loop is CSVEVPLLAGGPHNEQFF. In DNA, the CDR3 is TGCAGCGTTGAAGTCCCCCTTTTAGCGGGAGGGCCCCACAATGAGCAGTTCTTC. J is TRBJ2-1 and V is TRBV29-1; TRBD2 matches at 11 bases. Germline V gene sequence: CDR1 SQVTM, CDR2 ANQGSEA. V trimming: 1 base; J trimming: 5 bases; junction bases outside the gene matches: 13. This CDR3 is built from 18 residues.

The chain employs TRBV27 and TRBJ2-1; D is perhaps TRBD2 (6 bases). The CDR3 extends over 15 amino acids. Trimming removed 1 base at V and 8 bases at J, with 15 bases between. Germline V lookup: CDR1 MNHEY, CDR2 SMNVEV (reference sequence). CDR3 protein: CASSLLAGRWYEQFF. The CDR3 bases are TGTGCCAGCAGTTTATTGGCGGGAAGATGGTATGAGCAGTTCTTC.